The 31 T cell receptor beta chains in this list originate from one sample, sequenced in a study of cytomegalovirus exposure and HLA in healthy donors (dated by TCRdb to 2017 to 2019). The method was the immunoSEQ multiplex PCR assay. For the multiplex PCR, a mixture combining 60 forward primers for TCR Vbeta segments and 13 reverse primers for TCR Jbeta segments was used. This is the immuneACCESS table as TCRdb keeps it, with only in-frame sequences that have V and J called. A part of the clones is gone; compared with another copy, unresolved V genes explain less than half, and the rest is unexplained. Here the sample has about 140,000 clones; around 90% occur a single time. The top ten hold 0.51% of the sample. Sequenced input: PBMCs. The receptors originated from a woman aged 40-49 years in good health and CMV-seronegative.

V gene TRBV5-1 combines with J gene TRBJ2-1; 9 bases are shared with TRBD2. The CDR3 runs 15 residues. Per germline, CDR1 SGHRS and CDR2 YFSETQ. The V and J ends lost 4 bases and 5 bases, in that order; junction bases with no gene match: 7. DNA for the CDR3: TGCGCCAGCAGCGCTGCCGGGACTAGCCACAATGAGCAGTTCTTC. It yields the protein CASSAAGTSHNEQFF.

This clone was observed a single time. The V and J genes are TRBV19 and TRBJ2-7; the match to TRBD2 covers 10 bases. The V gene's germline CDR1 is LNHDA and CDR2 SQIVND (reference sequence). The CDR3 is made up of 15 amino acids. Trimming removed 7 bases from V and 2 bases from J; junction bases left unmatched: 8. The CDR3 protein is CASTAAGGRTYEQYF. The CDR3, as DNA: TGTGCCAGTACAGCAGCGGGAGGGCGAACCTACGAGCAGTACTTC.

The chain combines TRBV6-1 with TRBJ2-7, with 10 bases matching TRBD1. V lost 5 bases, J lost 3 bases, and 4 bases stayed unmatched. The CDR3 runs 14 residues. CDR1 is MNHNS, CDR2 SASEGT, per germline. CDR3 sequence (DNA): TGTGCCAGCAGTTTCCGGGACAGGGGCTACGAGCAGTACTTC. Encoded protein: CASSFRDRGYEQYF.

To note about this clone: Compared with germline, one end of the junction differs, possibly owing to a read error. The chain joins TRBV7-9 to TRBJ1-3, with D perhaps matching TRBD1 (6 bases). CDR1 is SEHNR and CDR2 is FQNEAQ in the germline V gene (reference sequence). The CDR3 has 17 residues. This CDR3 reads CSSSSGTDRRTGNTIYF. The CDR3 DNA reads TGTTCCAGCAGCTCCGGTACGGACAGAAGAACTGGAAACACCATATATTTT.

This clone has just one count. The chain recombines TRBV28 with TRBJ2-1; D might be TRBD2 (5 bases). CDR1 MDHEN and CDR2 SYDVKM come from the germline V gene. This CDR3 is built from 15 residues. The V and J ends lost 6 bases and 6 bases respectively, with 18 bases between them. The CDR3 is CASSPAPGLTNEQFF. The CDR3 DNA follows: TGTGCCAGCAGCCCGGCCCCCGGACTCACCAATGAGCAGTTCTTC.

This sequence joins TRBV28 and TRBJ2-5, with D possibly TRBD1 on 6 matching bases. The end of the DNA aligns better with TRBJ2-7, so the J call may be wrong. The CDR3 spans 14 residues. Germline CDR1 is MDHEN and CDR2 is SYDVKM. CDR3: CASSRSGVTYEQYF. The CDR3 DNA reads as TGTGCCAGCAGCCGATCAGGGGTTACCTACGAGCAGTACTTC.

The J gene is TRBJ2-1, the V gene TRBV11-2, with 9 positions matching TRBD1. Losses at the gene ends were 1 base for V and 10 bases for J; bases not matched to a gene: 8. The CDR3 runs to 15 residues. Germline-derived CDR1 and CDR2 are SGHAT and FQNNGV. The CDR3 nucleotides read TGTGCCAGCAGCTTAGTGGGGTACAGGGGGCAGGAGCAGTTCTTC. It yields the protein CASSLVGYRGQEQFF.

The chain carries TRBV5-1 and TRBJ2-1; D remains unclear. V was pared by 1 base and J by 7 bases, with 6 bases between. This CDR3 has 12 amino acids. In germline, CDR1 is SGHRS, CDR2 YFSETQ. The CDR3 sequence: CASSLPSNEQFF. The CDR3 bases are TGCGCCAGCAGCTTGCCCAGTAATGAGCAGTTCTTC.

CDR3 amino acids: CAISRDGGNYGYTF. The CDR3 nucleotides read TGTGCCATCAGCCGGGACGGGGGGAACTATGGCTACACCTTC. The chain combines TRBV10-3 with TRBJ1-2, with D tentatively TRBD1 (5 bases). V was cut by 6 bases and J by 2 bases, with 13 bases left in between. Per the germline V gene, CDR1 is ENHRY and CDR2 is SYGVKD. This CDR3 has 14 residues.

CDR3 nucleotides: TGTGCCAGCAGTGAGAGGACTAGCGGCACAGATACGCAGTATTTT. Translating gives CASSERTSGTDTQYF. The gene calls are TRBV2 and TRBJ2-3, with 9 bases lining up with TRBD2. Germline lookup yields CDR1 SNHLY and CDR2 FYNNEI. The CDR3 is 15 residues long. J lost 1 base, V lost 3 bases, and 2 bases had no gene match.

The table lists this clone with a count of one. The chain combines TRBV7-9 with TRBJ1-1, with D possibly TRBD1 on 5 matching bases. The CDR3 has 14 amino acids. The V gene lost 1 base and the J gene lost 0 bases, with 6 bases spanning the gap. Germline values: CDR1 SEHNR, CDR2 FQNEAQ (reference sequence). CDR3 bases: TGTGCCAGCAGCTTAGGGGGCCTGAACACTGAAGCTTTCTTT. Translated, it gives CASSLGGLNTEAFF. Full variable domain (missing parts from reference TRBV7-9 and TRBJ1-1): DTGVSQNPRHKITKRGQNVTFRCDPISEHNRLYWYRQTLGQGPEFLTYFQNEAQLEKSRLLSDRFSAERPKGSFSTLEIQRTEQGDSAMYLCASSLGGLNTEAFFGQGTRLTVV.

The chain is built from TRBV6-5 and TRBJ1-2, with TRBD1 matching 7 bases. The CDR3 contains 14 residues. The ends lost 11 bases at V and 10 bases at J; junction bases unmatched: 19. Germline-derived CDR1 and CDR2 are MNHEY and SVGAGI. The CDR3: CAVLGQVFSLIYTF. The DNA for the CDR3 is TGTGCCGTCCTCGGACAGGTTTTTAGTTTGATCTACACCTTC.

The V and J genes are TRBV5-1 and TRBJ2-5; 8 bases match TRBD2. CDR3 length equals 14 residues. CDR1 and CDR2 from the germline V gene are SGHRS and YFSETQ. The ends lost 4 bases at V and 2 bases at J; junction bases unmatched: 4. In DNA form, the CDR3 reads TGCGCCAGCAGCGCACTAGCGGATCAAGAGACCCAGTACTTC. Translated, it gives CASSALADQETQYF.

The V gene is TRBV4-1, the J gene TRBJ2-4; 9 bases map to TRBD2. The CDR3 loop spans 17 amino acids. The V gene end was trimmed by 5 bases and the J gene end by 9 bases; junction bases not matched to a gene: 17. CDR1 and CDR2 from the germline V gene are MGHRA and YSYEKL. DNA for the CDR3: TGCGCCAGCAGCATCGTCTTAGCGGGAGTTGTTTCGGGCATTCAGTACTTC. This gives the protein CASSIVLAGVVSGIQYF.

The genes are TRBV5-1 and TRBJ2-3; TRBD1 matches at 10 bases. The CDR3 extends over 15 amino acids. The junction had 6 bases not matched to a gene; V was cut back by 4 bases and J by 4 bases. Looked up from germline, CDR1 is SGHRS and CDR2 is YFSETQ. This CDR3 reads CASSPSTGGSDTQYF. The CDR3 DNA sequence: TGCGCCAGCAGCCCATCGACAGGGGGCTCAGATACGCAGTATTTT.

The V and J genes are TRBV29-1 and TRBJ2-1, with D possibly matching TRBD1 (5 bases). The CDR3 covers 13 residues. V lost 6 bases to trimming and J lost 4 bases, with 13 bases between them. The V gene's germline CDR1 is SQVTM and CDR2 ANQGSEA. In DNA form, the CDR3 reads TGCAGCGTCGCTACTACAGGATACAATGAGCAGTTCTTC. Its protein product is CSVATTGYNEQFF.

J is TRBJ1-2 and V is TRBV6-5; a weak D match, TRBD1 (6 bases). Trimming stripped 6 bases from V and 4 bases from J, with 15 bases between. This CDR3 region has 14 residues. Germline V gene data show CDR1 as MNHEY and CDR2 as SVGAGI. Written as DNA, the CDR3 is TGTGCCAGCAGCCGGGACAAAAGGACCTATGGCTACACCTTC. Translation: CASSRDKRTYGYTF.

The J gene is TRBJ2-2, the V gene TRBV7-8, with 11 bases lining up with TRBD2. Trimming removed 6 bases from V and 4 bases from J; junction bases left unmatched: 4. CDR3 length equals 15 residues. Germline CDR1 is SGHVS and CDR2 is FQNEAQ. The CDR3 sequence is CASRPTSGITGELFF. CDR3 coding DNA: TGTGCCAGCAGACCGACTAGCGGGATCACCGGGGAGCTGTTTTTT.

The chain joins TRBV28 to TRBJ1-5, with D hard to call. Germline lookup yields CDR1 MDHEN and CDR2 SYDVKM. This CDR3 is 16 amino acids long. V was shortened by 3 bases and J by 3 bases, with 15 bases between the two germline ends. This chain's CDR3 is CASSLVRQDYNQPQHF. In nucleotides, the CDR3 is TGTGCCAGCAGTTTGGTGCGGCAAGATTACAATCAGCCCCAGCATTTT.

The chain employs TRBV9 and TRBJ1-1, with 11 bases that match TRBD1. The CDR3 covers 15 residues. V lost 4 bases, J lost 5 bases, and 7 bases stayed unmatched. Germline CDR1 SGDLS, CDR2 YYNGEE. The CDR3 nucleotides read TGTGCCAGCAGCCCACGTGGGACAGGGGGAACTGAAGCTTTCTTT. Translating it yields CASSPRGTGGTEAFF.

In its sample, this clone was seen once. V is TRBV5-1 and J is TRBJ2-7, with D maybe TRBD1 (6 bases). The CDR3 runs 13 residues. Germline loops: CDR1 SGHRS, CDR2 YFSETQ. The ends were cut back, 4 bases at V and 2 bases at J, with 10 bases in the middle. Written as DNA, the CDR3 is TGCGCCAGCAGCCGACAGGAGGCCTACGAGCAGTACTTC. It is translated as CASSRQEAYEQYF.

V and J are TRBV5-1 and TRBJ2-3; 7 bases line up with TRBD2. The J segment lost 8 bases and the V segment lost 0 bases, leaving 6 bases of the junction unmatched. The CDR3 has 14 amino acids. In germline, CDR1 is SGHRS, CDR2 YFSETQ. CDR3 residues: CASSLEGGDATQYF. CDR3 sequence (DNA): TGCGCCAGCAGCTTGGAGGGAGGGGATGCTACGCAGTATTTT.

The J gene is TRBJ2-5, the V gene TRBV5-4; TRBD2 matches at 8 bases. The CDR3 is made up of 14 amino acids. J was trimmed by 5 bases and V by 0 bases; bases with no gene match: 3. Germline V lookup: CDR1 SGHNT, CDR2 YYREEE (reference sequence). Written as DNA, the CDR3 is TGTGCCAGCAGCTTGGATAGCGGGACGGAGACCCAGTACTTC. This gives the protein CASSLDSGTETQYF.

V is TRBV5-1 and J is TRBJ2-7, with D perhaps matching TRBD2 (5 bases). Trimming took off 1 base at V and 6 bases at J, with 11 bases between the two ends. This CDR3 has 13 residues. CDR1 and CDR2 (germline): SGHRS, YFSETQ. The CDR3 reads CASSLSGGLEQYF. CDR3 in DNA: TGCGCCAGCAGCTTGAGCGGAGGTCTCGAGCAGTACTTC.

The chain couples TRBV13 to TRBJ2-7, with 8 bases aligning to TRBD2. V shed 0 bases, J shed 7 bases, and the junction held 11 bases outside the gene matches. CDR1 and CDR2 (germline): PRHDT, FYEKMQ (reference sequence). This CDR3 contains 16 residues. CDR3 amino acids: CASSLGGTAGGREQYF. DNA for the CDR3: TGTGCCAGCAGCTTAGGGGGTACGGCGGGAGGTCGGGAGCAGTACTTC.

The rearrangement joins TRBV29-1 to TRBJ2-3; 8 bases map to TRBD2. The V gene end was trimmed by 4 bases and the J gene end by 4 bases; junction bases not matched to a gene: 10. The germline CDR1 and CDR2 sequences are SQVTM and ANQGSEA. The CDR3 has 15 amino acids. The CDR3 loop reads CSVGVGSGDADTQYF. DNA for the CDR3: TGCAGCGTTGGTGTCGGTAGCGGGGATGCAGATACGCAGTATTTT.

The CDR3 protein is CATSTGYPSGANVLTF. The CDR3, as DNA: TGTGCCACCTCGACAGGGTACCCCTCTGGGGCCAACGTCCTGACTTTC. V is TRBV2 and J is TRBJ2-6; 7 nucleotides match TRBD1. The CDR3 loop spans 16 amino acids. V dropped 10 bases and J dropped 0; count of bases not matched to a gene: 9. Looked up from germline, CDR1 is SNHLY and CDR2 is FYNNEI. Variable domain in full (rest from reference TRBV2 and TRBJ2-6): EPEVTQTPSHQVTQMGQEVILRCVPISNHLYFYWYRQILGQKVEFLVSFYNNEISEKSEIFDDQFSVERPDGSNFTLKIRSTKLEDSAMYFCATSTGYPSGANVLTFGAGSRLTVL.

This chain connects TRBV2 to TRBJ2-6; 11 nucleotides agree with TRBD1. CDR3 length equals 17 residues. Germline V CDR1 and CDR2: SNHLY, FYNNEI. J gave up 0 bases and V 6 bases, and 4 bases lay outside the gene matches. CDR3 region: CASRRTGGLSGANVLTF. The CDR3, as DNA: TGTGCCAGCAGACGGACAGGGGGCCTCTCTGGGGCCAACGTCCTGACTTTC.

The gene calls are TRBV6-5 and TRBJ2-7; weak D call: TRBD2 (5 bases). The CDR3 runs 12 residues. The germline gives CDR1 MNHEY, CDR2 SVGAGI. Deletions cut 9 bases from V and 2 bases from J, with 11 bases between. As DNA, the CDR3 is TGTGCCAGGACGACGGGGACCTACGAGCAGTACTTC. Encoded protein: CARTTGTYEQYF.

The chain combines TRBV27 with TRBJ2-7; no reliable D call. V gave up 4 bases and J gave up 0 bases, with 16 bases separating them. The CDR3 consists of 16 residues. Germline V gene sequence: CDR1 MNHEY, CDR2 SMNVEV (reference sequence). This chain's CDR3 is CASSSGTSVPSYEQYF. DNA of the CDR3: TGTGCCAGCAGTTCCGGAACAAGCGTCCCCTCCTACGAGCAGTACTTC.

The chain couples TRBV5-6 to TRBJ1-1; 9 bases align to TRBD1. CDR1 is SGHDT and CDR2 is YYEEEE in the germline V gene. The J segment lost 4 bases and the V segment lost 0 bases, leaving 10 bases of the junction unmatched. The CDR3 loop spans 17 amino acids. CDR3 in amino acids: CASSLVGQGRRGTEAFF. Written as DNA, the CDR3 is TGTGCCAGCAGCTTGGTGGGACAGGGAAGGAGGGGCACTGAAGCTTTCTTT.